The T cell receptor beta chain described here comes from a study of T cell responses to AZD1222 COVID-19 vaccine. Study-wide points: In a largely white British group with more females than males, clonal diversity was possibly underestimated. Increased Spike-specific TCR breadth and depth were observed after two AZD1222 doses.

A note on this clone: Its antigen is currently unknown.

Sequencing was performed with immunoSEQ multiplex PCR; in TCRdb, only in-frame clones are kept and a portion is missing. The sample contains some 150,000 clones, about 90% of which appear only once. V lost 7 bases to trimming and J lost 12 bases, with 13 bases between them. This CDR3 is built from 11 residues. Germline loops: CDR1 LGHDT, CDR2 YNNKEL (reference sequence). V usage is TRBV3-1 (or the pseudogene TRBV3-2) and J usage is TRBJ2-1; TRBD1 might be the D (6 bases). This receptor was identified in an adult in good health. The source material was peripheral blood, sampled on day 0 of MenACWY control vaccination. CDR3 sequence (DNA): TGTGCCAGCATACAGGGAATACGGCAGTTCTTC. Its protein product is CASIQGIRQFF.